The present T cell receptor beta chain was sequenced within a study of blood T cell repertoires in COVID-19. Study as a whole: Whether acute or convalescent, the COVID-19 samples came from the United States, Italy and Spain.

The authors' processing: Estimates of nucleated cell counts were drawn from the amplification of reference gene primers. Libraries were prepared by immunoSEQ multiplex PCR; TCRdb keeps only in-frame clonotypes and omits some of them. V and J calls and clone size are copied from that table; D and trimming were computed from the DNA. Here the sample spans roughly 260,000 clones, 90% to 95% being singletons. Participant-reported clinical history was the basis for cohort assignment. Each recovered donor of Cohort 3 presented with two negative PCRs, clearance, or symptom resolution. This clone has a single count. The CDR3 is made up of 14 amino acids. V shed 6 bases and J 6 bases; nucleotides not matched to a gene: 6. Germline lookup yields CDR1 ENHRY and CDR2 SYGVKD.

The clonotype was recovered from a woman aged 18-29 years who had recovered from COVID-19. The chain uses TRBV10-3 and TRBJ2-2, with 8 bases identical to TRBD1. Material: PBMCs or T cells enriched from blood (not recorded which). The CDR3 sequence: CAIRTRTGSGELFF. The DNA for the CDR3 is TGTGCCATCAGGACCCGGACAGGGTCCGGGGAGCTGTTTTTT.